This T cell receptor (beta chain) was sequenced during a study of shared T cell receptors in the human thymus. Data came from immunoSEQ multiplex PCR; TCRdb stores just in-frame clones and leaves some out. The sample has about 500,000 clones, around three quarters seen once; the top ten hold about 0.013%. The J segment lost 5 bases and the V segment lost 8 bases, leaving 7 bases of the junction unmatched. Germline CDR1 is SGDLS and CDR2 is YYNGEE. This CDR3 is built from 14 residues. The sample was also reused in another study, on human thymus T cells. From that second work: Donation was from healthy Finnish infants who were having corrective surgery that addressed congenital heart defects. The source of the thymus tissue was resections taken during corrective heart surgery. Repertoires sampled from thymus and blood appeared biased in V and J gene usage. Related research described thymic repertoires that were highly overlapping among unrelated individuals.

The sequence came from a boy under three years old with a congenital heart defect. Sequencing was carried out using thymocytes. The chain is built from TRBV9 and TRBJ2-2; TRBD2 matches 9 bases. CDR3 residues: CASGLAGVTGELFF. CDR3 in DNA: TGTGCCAGTGGATTAGCGGGGGTAACCGGGGAGCTGTTTTTT.